This entry describes one T cell receptor (beta chain). Its antigen remains undetermined. No clone much larger than this one lies a single base away; base qualities are absent. This specimen comes from a study of CD8 T cells in Susac syndrome (dated by TCRdb to the late 2010s). Notes on the research overall: Whether CD8+ T cell activation and differentiation in Susac syndrome was antigen driven was tested using repertoire sequencing. The study compared CD8+ T cell repertoire clonality among 11 to 12 healthy donors, roughly 14 Susac syndrome patients and some 16 multiple sclerosis patients. Broad study findings and their caveats: The TCR sequencing and HLA analysis was acknowledged to have included a relatively small number of individuals.

RNA was extracted using the RNeasy kit, and about 0.5 to 1 microgram was reverse transcribed with random hexamers. The immunoSEQ multiplex PCR assay, covering 54 Vbeta and 13 Jbeta segments, was used to amplify TCR beta CDR3 regions. Bias from PCR amplification was corrected by using a synthetic template baseline for primer optimization and for computational correction. From the authors' description of their analysis: Reads were assigned to V, D and J genes according to IMGT and analyzed in immunoSEQ Analyzer, with only productive sequences retained. Clonality was computed as one minus Shannon entropy normalized by log2 of the number of productive unique sequences. For each patient and control, public and private clones were evaluated within the 100 most prevalent clones. A clone was defined as Susac-specific if it was absent from the healthy and MS cohorts, from roughly 1,000 published viral clones and from other ImmuneACCESS disease sequences. TCRdb redid the processing of the public reads, applying fastp at Q25 and MiXCR, and retained in-frame beta chains. CDR3 protein sequences are deduplicated, and each keeps its most common genes and DNA. TCRdb, not the authors, supplied the V and J calls. A total of fewer than 300,000 distinct CDR3 sequences appear in this sample, more than 75% of them only once. Clones ranked in the top ten supply over 0.1% of the sample.

High-throughput TCR beta sequencing profiled peripheral blood CD8+ and CD4+ T cells from healthy donors, Susac syndrome patients and multiple sclerosis patients. The multiple sclerosis controls were treatment-naive patients who had stable or active relapsing-remitting disease and met the revised McDonald criteria. Bulk CD8+ and CD4+ T cells were purified by magnetic negative isolation, whereas CD8+ TEMRA cells were enriched by FACS. Blood was collected in EDTA tubes and processed within 24 hours, with PBMCs isolated through density gradient centrifugation. PBMCs intended for TCR sequencing were frozen in liquid nitrogen and were later thawed in a 37 degrees C water bath. Purity of sorted or isolated CD4+, CD8+ and CD8+ TEMRA cells was at least 90%. The sample comprised CD8+ T cells from PBMCs. This TCR came from a human donor with multiple sclerosis.

Here the CDR3 is given as CASSYMVASSYNEQFF. The nucleotide sequence reads as follows: TGTGCCAGCAGTTACATGGTAGCAAGCTCCTACAATGAGCAGTTCTTC. This chain is built from TRBV6-5 and TRBJ2-1; the D gene lacks a confident call. The cysteine opens and the phenylalanine closes a CDR3 of 16 amino acids. Only the CDR3 region is kept as DNA, spanning 48 bases read in frame from base 1. Taken from the germline V gene, the CDR1 and CDR2 loops are MNHEY and SVGAGI. At the junction V is shortened by 2 bases and J by 0 bases, with 11 bases in between.